This T cell receptor (beta chain) is from a study of shared clonotypes between healthy human individuals. Trimming took off 3 bases at V and 2 bases at J, with 10 bases between the two ends. The CDR3 is made up of 14 amino acids. Germline CDR1 MNHNS, CDR2 SASEGT. Free of recent acute infections or vaccinations, the donors were healthy HIV-negative adults. There were only Caucasian adults among the donors, and all lived in Nashville, Tennessee. Genomic DNA of each subset was evenly split across several immunoSEQ plates. Original handling: Without quality scores, immunoSEQ junctional reads could not be filtered like full-length reads. This table comes from immunoSEQ multiplex PCR, and its TCRdb copy is limited to in-frame clones, with some not included. V and J calls plus clone size are reproduced from that table; the DNA served to infer D and trimming. The data hold 150,000 to 200,000 clones, with about 66% observed a single time.

The V gene is TRBV6-1, the J gene TRBJ1-2; D might be TRBD1 (6 bases). Sequenced input: memory CD4+ T cells sorted from blood. Stated subset: CD45RA-negative fraction. The TCR comes from a young man in good health. The CDR3 reads CASSDRGQNYGYTF. The CDR3 nucleotides read TGTGCCAGCAGTGATCGTGGACAGAACTATGGCTACACCTTC.